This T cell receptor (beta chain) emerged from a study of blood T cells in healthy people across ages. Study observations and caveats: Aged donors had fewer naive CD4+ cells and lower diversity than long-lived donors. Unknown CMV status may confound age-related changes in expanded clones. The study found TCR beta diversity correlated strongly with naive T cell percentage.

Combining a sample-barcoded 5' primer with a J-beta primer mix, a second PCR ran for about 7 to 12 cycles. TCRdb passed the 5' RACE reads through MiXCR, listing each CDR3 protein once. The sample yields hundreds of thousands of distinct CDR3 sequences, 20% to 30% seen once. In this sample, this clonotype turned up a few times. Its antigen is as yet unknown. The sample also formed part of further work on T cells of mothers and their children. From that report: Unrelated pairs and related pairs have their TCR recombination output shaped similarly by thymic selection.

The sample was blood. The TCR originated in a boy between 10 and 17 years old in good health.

Here the CDR3 DNA reads TGTGCCAGCAGCCCCGGGGGGCCGGGAGATACGCAGTATTTT. Protein sequence: CASSPGGPGDTQYF. The chain couples TRBV7-3 to TRBJ2-3; possible D gene TRBD2, 7 bases. The CDR3 totals 14 residues. Trimming took 5 bases from V and 5 from J, leaving 14 bases between them. The germline CDR1 and CDR2 sequences are SGHTA and FQGTGA.